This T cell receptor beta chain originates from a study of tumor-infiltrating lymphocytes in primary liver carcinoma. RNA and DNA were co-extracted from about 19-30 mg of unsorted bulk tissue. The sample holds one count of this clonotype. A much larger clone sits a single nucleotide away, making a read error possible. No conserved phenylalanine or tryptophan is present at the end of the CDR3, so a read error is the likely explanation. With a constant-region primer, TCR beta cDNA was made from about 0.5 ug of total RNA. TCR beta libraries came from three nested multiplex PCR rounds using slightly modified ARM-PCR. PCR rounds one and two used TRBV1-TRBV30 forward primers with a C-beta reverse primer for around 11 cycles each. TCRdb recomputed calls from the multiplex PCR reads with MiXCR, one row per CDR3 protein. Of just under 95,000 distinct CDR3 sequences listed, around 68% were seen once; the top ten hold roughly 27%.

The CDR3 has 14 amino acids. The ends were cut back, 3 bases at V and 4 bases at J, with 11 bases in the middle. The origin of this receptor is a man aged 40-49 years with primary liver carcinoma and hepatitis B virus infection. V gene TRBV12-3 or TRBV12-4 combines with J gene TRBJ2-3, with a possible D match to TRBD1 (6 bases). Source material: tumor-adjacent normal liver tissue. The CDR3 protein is CASSFYRVPDTQYY. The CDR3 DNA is TGTGCCAGCAGTTTTTACAGGGTCCCAGATACGCAGTATTAT.